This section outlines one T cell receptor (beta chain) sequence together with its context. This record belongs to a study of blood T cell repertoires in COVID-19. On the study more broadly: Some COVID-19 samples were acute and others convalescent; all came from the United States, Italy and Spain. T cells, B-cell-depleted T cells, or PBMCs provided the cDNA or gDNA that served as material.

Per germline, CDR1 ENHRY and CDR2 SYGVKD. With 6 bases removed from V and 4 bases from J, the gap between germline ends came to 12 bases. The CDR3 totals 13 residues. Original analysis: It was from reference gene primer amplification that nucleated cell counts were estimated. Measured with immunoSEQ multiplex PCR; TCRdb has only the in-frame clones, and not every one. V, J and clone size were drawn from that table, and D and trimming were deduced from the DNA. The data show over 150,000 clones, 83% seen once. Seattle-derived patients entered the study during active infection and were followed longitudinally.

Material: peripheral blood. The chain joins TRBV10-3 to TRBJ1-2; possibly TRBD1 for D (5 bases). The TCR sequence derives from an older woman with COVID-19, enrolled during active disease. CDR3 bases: TGTGCCATCAGATCGGACACCGGCTATGGCTACACCTTC. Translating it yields CAIRSDTGYGYTF.